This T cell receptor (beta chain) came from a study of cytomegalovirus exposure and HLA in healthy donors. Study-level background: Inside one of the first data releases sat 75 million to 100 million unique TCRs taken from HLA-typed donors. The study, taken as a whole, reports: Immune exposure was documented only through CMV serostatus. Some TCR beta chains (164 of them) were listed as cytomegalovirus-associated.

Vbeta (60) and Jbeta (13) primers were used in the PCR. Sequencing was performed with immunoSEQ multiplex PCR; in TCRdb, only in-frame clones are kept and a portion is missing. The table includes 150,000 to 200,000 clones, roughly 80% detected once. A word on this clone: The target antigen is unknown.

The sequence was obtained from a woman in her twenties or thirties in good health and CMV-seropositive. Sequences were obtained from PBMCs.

The CDR3 loop reads CSNEVAGGDTQYF. CDR3 sequence (DNA): TGCAGCAATGAGGTAGCGGGGGGAGATACGCAGTATTTT. The chain has TRBV29-1 and TRBJ2-3; 10 nucleotides line up with TRBD2. The CDR3 extends over 13 amino acids. The V and J ends lost 8 bases and 5 bases, in that order; junction bases with no gene match: 7. CDR1 and CDR2 from the germline V gene are SQVTM and ANQGSEA.